The T cell receptor beta chain described here comes from a study of blood T cells in healthy people across ages. Broader study findings: Higher naive T cell percentage went strongly together with higher TCR beta diversity. With age, beta diversity per million T cells declined roughly linearly, significantly by about 40.

The CDR3 is made up of 14 amino acids. Trimming left V 0 bases short and J 7 bases short, with 9 bases between. Looked up from germline, CDR1 is SGHTA and CDR2 is FQGTGA. A remark on this clonotype: Its antigen is as yet unknown.

Primers used in a second PCR of roughly 6 to 12 cycles were a sample-barcoded 5' primer and a J-beta primer mix. The authors tagged each cDNA molecule using a template-switch adaptor with 12 random nucleotides. TCRdb used MiXCR to reprocess the 5' RACE reads, holding one entry per CDR3 protein. This sample has around 750,000 distinct CDR3 sequences, with approximately 55% found just once. The source material was blood. The genes are TRBV7-3 and TRBJ2-2; D is undetermined. The clonotype originates from a man older than 75 in good health. Written as DNA, the CDR3 is TGTGCCAGCAGCTTAACGCGACGAAGCGGGGAGCTGTTTTTT. It translates to CASSLTRRSGELFF.